The 20 T cell receptor beta chains below were found in one sample sequenced in a study of cytomegalovirus exposure and HLA in healthy donors. In the PCR, 60 Vbeta and 13 Jbeta primers were used. Profiled with immunoSEQ multiplex PCR; TCRdb holds only in-frame clones, not every one. Here the sample spans about 180,000 clones, roughly 81% being singletons. The specimen was PBMCs. The receptors here all came from a woman between 18 and 29 years old in good health and CMV-seropositive.

The rearrangement links TRBV5-6 to TRBJ2-3; no reliable D call. Germline V lookup: CDR1 SGHDT, CDR2 YYEEEE. V was cut by 4 bases and J by 1 base, with 13 bases left in between. The CDR3 runs 15 residues. The CDR3 sequence is CASSPVGSRTDTQYF. As DNA, the CDR3 is TGTGCCAGCAGCCCCGTGGGCTCACGCACAGATACGCAGTATTTT.

The chain combines TRBV30 with TRBJ1-5, with D perhaps TRBD1 (6 bases). V lost 3 bases, J lost 2 bases, and 11 bases lay in between. Germline CDR1 GTSNPN, CDR2 SVGIG (reference sequence). This CDR3 is 14 amino acids long. The CDR3 region is CAWRRGGGNQPQHF. The CDR3 DNA reads as TGTGCCTGGAGAAGGGGGGGAGGCAATCAGCCCCAGCATTTT. Full variable domain (outside the CDR3, taken from reference TRBV30 and TRBJ1-5): SQTIHQWPATLVQPVGSPLSLECTVEGTSNPNLYWYRQAAGRGLQLLFYSVGIGQISSEVPQNLSASRPQDRQFILSSKKLLLSDSGFYLCAWRRGGGNQPQHFGDGTRLSIL.

This chain connects TRBV29-1 to TRBJ1-2; 9 nucleotides align to TRBD1. The germline V gene has CDR1 SQVTM and CDR2 ANQGSEA. This CDR3 comprises 12 residues. V trimming: 7 bases; J trimming: 8 bases; junction bases outside the gene matches: 8. CDR3 protein: CSGRDRVYGYTF. CDR3 in DNA: TGCAGCGGGCGGGACAGGGTTTACGGCTACACCTTC. Full variable domain (missing parts from reference TRBV29-1 and TRBJ1-2): SAVISQKPSRDICQRGTSLTIQCQVDSQVTMMFWYRQQPGQSLTLIATANQGSEATYESGFVIDKFPISRPNLTFSTLTVSNMSPEDSSIYLCSGRDRVYGYTFGSGTRLTVV.

The chain combines TRBV7-9 with TRBJ2-5, with 13 bases fitting TRBD2. The ends lost 5 bases at V and 4 bases at J; junction bases unmatched: 10. Germline V lookup: CDR1 SEHNR, CDR2 FQNEAQ (reference sequence). This CDR3 region has 17 residues. The CDR3 coding sequence is TGTGCCAGCAGCACGACTCGGACTAGCGGGGGCCCAGAGACCCAGTACTTC. It translates to CASSTTRTSGGPETQYF.

This chain links TRBV18 with TRBJ2-7; D remains unclear. Trimming took 6 bases from V and 0 from J, leaving 6 bases between them. CDR1 is KGHSH, CDR2 LQKENI, per germline. CDR3 length: 12 residues. This CDR3 reads CASSLSSYEQYF. The CDR3 DNA is TGTGCCAGCTCCCTTAGCTCCTACGAGCAGTACTTC.

The rearrangement uses TRBV6-1 and TRBJ2-5, with D possibly matching TRBD1 (6 bases). There are 13 residues in the CDR3. CDR1 is MNHNS, CDR2 SASEGT, per germline. The V end lost 6 bases, the J end lost 5 bases, and 13 bases lay between the germline ends. CDR3 DNA sequence: TGTGCCAGCAGCCCAGGGGTTAGGGAGACCCAGTACTTC. It encodes CASSPGVRETQYF.

The gene calls are TRBV28 and TRBJ1-5; D is possibly TRBD1 (5 bases). This CDR3 has 13 amino acids. CDR1 MDHEN and CDR2 SYDVKM come from the germline V gene. V was shortened by 7 bases and J by 7 bases, with 14 bases between the two germline ends. CDR3 region: CASIAAGKQPQHF. The CDR3 coding sequence is TGTGCCAGCATAGCGGCAGGGAAACAGCCCCAGCATTTT.

CDR3 residues: CASRSHRSTGELFF. In nucleotides, the CDR3 is TGTGCCAGCAGGTCTCACAGGTCCACCGGGGAGCTGTTTTTT. The rearrangement uses TRBV6-5 and TRBJ2-2; the D gene is possibly TRBD1 (5 bases). Per the germline V gene, CDR1 is MNHEY and CDR2 is SVGAGI. V was shortened by 6 bases and J by 4 bases, with 12 bases between the two germline ends. The CDR3 totals 14 residues.

The gene calls are TRBV9 and TRBJ1-4; D remains ambiguous. Germline lookup yields CDR1 SGDLS and CDR2 YYNGEE. The ends were cut back, 2 bases at V and 0 bases at J, with 11 bases in the middle. This CDR3 has 16 amino acids. CDR3 sequence reads: CASSVSFGATNEKLFF. The CDR3 DNA is TGTGCCAGCAGCGTGAGTTTCGGTGCAACTAATGAAAAACTGTTTTTT.

V and J are TRBV4-3 and TRBJ1-5; TRBD1 matches 9 bases. CDR1 LGHNA and CDR2 YSLEER come from the germline V gene. CDR3 length: 15 residues. The ends lost 3 bases at V and 5 bases at J; junction bases unmatched: 5. For the CDR3, the DNA is TGCGCCAGCAGCCAGGGACAGGGTTGGGATCAGCCCCAGCATTTT. This encodes CASSQGQGWDQPQHF.

V and J are TRBV28 and TRBJ1-5; 8 positions match TRBD1. The CDR3 extends over 16 amino acids. Germline CDR1 is MDHEN and CDR2 is SYDVKM. V was pared by 5 bases and J by 4 bases, with 10 bases of the junction left unmatched. DNA for the CDR3: TGTGCCAGCAGTCTGGGACAGGTTTTAGGGAATCAGCCCCAGCATTTT. As protein: CASSLGQVLGNQPQHF.

This clone has just a few counts. This rearrangement joins TRBV29-1 to TRBJ2-7, with 7 bases lining up with TRBD1. The trim removed 6 bases at V and 4 bases at J, leaving 6 bases unmatched. The CDR3 sequence is 12 residues long. Germline values: CDR1 SQVTM, CDR2 ANQGSEA. In nucleotides, the CDR3 is TGCAGCGTACTAGGACAGGCGTACGAGCAGTACTTC. It specifies CSVLGQAYEQYF.

The chain is built from TRBV7-9 and TRBJ2-7, with D perhaps matching TRBD1 (6 bases). The V and J ends lost 0 bases and 2 bases respectively, with 11 bases between them. The CDR3 covers 15 residues. Looked up from germline, CDR1 is SEHNR and CDR2 is FQNEAQ (reference sequence). The DNA for the CDR3 is TGTGCCAGCAGCTTAGCACAGGGAGACCCCTACGAGCAGTACTTC. It encodes CASSLAQGDPYEQYF.

The V gene is TRBV6-1, the J gene TRBJ1-3, with 12 bases that match TRBD1. This CDR3 region has 18 residues. CDR1 and CDR2 (germline): MNHNS, SASEGT. Trimming cost V 4 bases and J 2 bases; bases outside gene matches: 9. The CDR3 DNA reads as TGTGCCAGCAGTGTAACCCCCGGGACAGGGGGCACTGGAAACACCATATATTTT. Encoded protein: CASSVTPGTGGTGNTIYF.

This rearrangement joins TRBV19 to TRBJ2-2; 8 nucleotides line up with TRBD1. V trimming: 3 bases; J trimming: 0 bases; junction bases outside the gene matches: 6. The CDR3 contains 17 residues. Germline V CDR1 and CDR2: LNHDA, SQIVND (reference sequence). In DNA, the CDR3 is TGTGCCAGTAGTATGGCCCGGGACAGGTCGAACACCGGGGAGCTGTTTTTT. Translation: CASSMARDRSNTGELFF. The variable domain in full, completed from reference TRBV19 and TRBJ2-2, reads DGGITQSPKYLFRKEGQNVTLSCEQNLNHDAMYWYRQDPGQGLRLIYYSQIVNDFQKGDIAEGYSVSREKKESFPLTVTSAQKNPTAFYLCASSMARDRSNTGELFFGEGSRLTVL.

This chain links TRBV11-2 with TRBJ1-2; D unclear. This CDR3 is 13 amino acids long. The ends were cut back, 1 base at V and 4 bases at J, with 7 bases in the middle. Looked up from germline, CDR1 is SGHAT and CDR2 is FQNNGV. This CDR3 reads CASSLAGRYGYTF. The CDR3 nucleotides read TGTGCCAGCAGCTTAGCTGGGCGCTATGGCTACACCTTC.

The rearrangement uses TRBV4-2 and TRBJ1-5; a possible D gene is TRBD1 (6 bases). V lost 3 bases, J lost 4 bases, and 10 bases lay in between. The CDR3 has 14 amino acids. Germline CDR1 and CDR2: LGHNA and YNFKEQ. The CDR3 region is CASSQLRGNQPQHF. The CDR3 DNA reads TGTGCCAGCAGCCAGTTAAGGGGGAATCAGCCCCAGCATTTT.

A few counts support this clone. This chain connects TRBV25-1 to TRBJ1-1; the match to TRBD1 covers 7 bases. The V and J ends lost 3 bases and 2 bases, in that order; junction bases with no gene match: 3. The V gene's germline CDR1 is MGHDK and CDR2 SYGVNS. The CDR3 totals 14 residues. CDR3 in amino acids: CASSEEGANTEAFF. Written as DNA, the CDR3 is TGTGCCAGCAGTGAGGAGGGGGCAAACACTGAAGCTTTCTTT.

The chain links TRBV27 to TRBJ2-7, with 9 bases that match TRBD2. V lost 5 bases and J lost 5; bases outside the gene matches: 13. The CDR3 totals 16 residues. CDR1 and CDR2 from the germline V gene are MNHEY and SMNVEV (reference sequence). The CDR3 sequence is CASSRQGGLAINEQYF. The CDR3 region has the DNA TGTGCCAGCAGTCGGCAGGGGGGACTAGCAATAAACGAGCAGTACTTC.

This chain links TRBV5-4 with TRBJ2-1; D is unclear. The CDR3 sequence is 12 residues long. V lost 4 bases and J lost 2, with 4 bases in between. CDR1 and CDR2 (germline): SGHNT, YYREEE (reference sequence). CDR3 sequence reads: CASSQTYNEQFF. CDR3 bases: TGTGCCAGCAGCCAGACCTACAATGAGCAGTTCTTC.